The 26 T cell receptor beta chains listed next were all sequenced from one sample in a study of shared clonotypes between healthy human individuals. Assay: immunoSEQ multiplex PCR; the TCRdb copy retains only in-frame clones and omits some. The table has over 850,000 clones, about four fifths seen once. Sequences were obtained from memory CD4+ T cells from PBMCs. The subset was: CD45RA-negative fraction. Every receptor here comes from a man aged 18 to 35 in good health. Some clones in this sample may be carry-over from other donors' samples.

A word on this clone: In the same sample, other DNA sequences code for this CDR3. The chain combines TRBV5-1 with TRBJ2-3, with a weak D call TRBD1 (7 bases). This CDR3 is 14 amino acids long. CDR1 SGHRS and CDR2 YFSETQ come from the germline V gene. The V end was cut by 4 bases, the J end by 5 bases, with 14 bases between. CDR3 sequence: CASSLGTAGDTQYF. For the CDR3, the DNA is TGCGCCAGCAGCCTCGGGACAGCGGGAGATACGCAGTATTTT.

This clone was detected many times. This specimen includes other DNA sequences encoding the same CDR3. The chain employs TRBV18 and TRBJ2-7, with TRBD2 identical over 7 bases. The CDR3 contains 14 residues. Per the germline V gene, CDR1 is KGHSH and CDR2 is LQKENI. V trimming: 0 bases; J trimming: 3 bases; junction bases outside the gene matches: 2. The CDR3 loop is CASSPPGGIYEQYF. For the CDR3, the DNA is TGTGCCAGCTCACCACCGGGGGGGATCTACGAGCAGTACTTC.

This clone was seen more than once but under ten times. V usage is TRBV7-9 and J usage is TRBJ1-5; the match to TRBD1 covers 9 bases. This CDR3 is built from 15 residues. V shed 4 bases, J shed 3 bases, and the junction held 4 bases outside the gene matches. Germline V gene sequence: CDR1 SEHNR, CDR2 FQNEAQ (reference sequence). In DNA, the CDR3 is TGTGCCAGCAGCTCCGGACAGGGGCCCAATCAGCCCCAGCATTTT. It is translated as CASSSGQGPNQPQHF. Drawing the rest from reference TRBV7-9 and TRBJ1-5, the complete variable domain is DTGVSQNPRHKITKRGQNVTFRCDPISEHNRLYWYRQTLGQGPEFLTYFQNEAQLEKSRLLSDRFSAERPKGSFSTLEIQRTEQGDSAMYLCASSSGQGPNQPQHFGDGTRLSIL.

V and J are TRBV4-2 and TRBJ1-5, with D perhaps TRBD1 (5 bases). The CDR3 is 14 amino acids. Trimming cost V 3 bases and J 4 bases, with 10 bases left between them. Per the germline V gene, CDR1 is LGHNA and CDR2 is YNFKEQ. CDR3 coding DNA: TGTGCCAGCAGCCACAGACAGTCAAATCAGCCCCAGCATTTT. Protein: CASSHRQSNQPQHF.

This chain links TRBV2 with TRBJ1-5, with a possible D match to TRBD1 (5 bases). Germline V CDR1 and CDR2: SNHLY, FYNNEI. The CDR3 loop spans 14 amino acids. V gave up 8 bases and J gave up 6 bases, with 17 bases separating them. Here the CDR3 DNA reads TGTGCCAGCGGGGGGACGACAGAGTCTCAGCCCCAGCATTTT. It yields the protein CASGGTTESQPQHF.

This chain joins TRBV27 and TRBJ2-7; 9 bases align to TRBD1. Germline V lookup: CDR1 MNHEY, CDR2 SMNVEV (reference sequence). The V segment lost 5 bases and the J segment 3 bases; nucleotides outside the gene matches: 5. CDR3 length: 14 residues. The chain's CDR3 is CASSPGQGYYEQYF. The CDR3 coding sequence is TGTGCCAGCAGTCCGGGACAGGGATACTACGAGCAGTACTTC.

In DNA, the CDR3 is TGTGCCAGCTCGGAGGGGAGGATGGCCACTGAAGCTTTCTTT. This encodes CASSEGRMATEAFF. The chain employs TRBV18 and TRBJ1-1; tentative D call: TRBD1 (5 bases). The germline V and J ends were trimmed by 6 bases and 4 bases, with 15 bases remaining between them. There are 14 residues in the CDR3. From germline, CDR1 is KGHSH and CDR2 LQKENI.

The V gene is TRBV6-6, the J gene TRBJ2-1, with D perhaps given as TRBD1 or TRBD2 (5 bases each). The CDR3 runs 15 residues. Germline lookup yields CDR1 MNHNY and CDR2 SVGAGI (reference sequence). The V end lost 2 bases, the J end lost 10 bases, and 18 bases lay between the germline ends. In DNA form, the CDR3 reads TGTGCCAGCAGTTACCAAATGAGGGACCCCAGGGAGCAGTTCTTC. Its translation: CASSYQMRDPREQFF.

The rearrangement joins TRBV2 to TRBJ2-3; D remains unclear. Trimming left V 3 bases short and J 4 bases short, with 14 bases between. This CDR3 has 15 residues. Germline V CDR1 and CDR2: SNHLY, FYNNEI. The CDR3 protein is CASSESVYPADTQYF. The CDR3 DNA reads TGTGCCAGCAGTGAGTCGGTTTACCCAGCAGATACGCAGTATTTT.

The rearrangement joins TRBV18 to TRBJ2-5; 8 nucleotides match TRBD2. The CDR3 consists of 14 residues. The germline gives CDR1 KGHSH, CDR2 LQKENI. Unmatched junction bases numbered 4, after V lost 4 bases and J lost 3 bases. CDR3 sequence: CASSQSAGEETQYF. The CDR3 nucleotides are TGTGCCAGCTCACAATCAGCGGGAGAAGAGACCCAGTACTTC. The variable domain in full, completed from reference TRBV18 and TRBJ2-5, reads NAGVMQNPRHLVRRRGQEARLRCSPMKGHSHVYWYRQLPEEGLKFMVYLQKENIIDESGMPKERFSAEFPKEGPSILRIQQVVRGDSAAYFCASSQSAGEETQYFGPGTRLLVL.

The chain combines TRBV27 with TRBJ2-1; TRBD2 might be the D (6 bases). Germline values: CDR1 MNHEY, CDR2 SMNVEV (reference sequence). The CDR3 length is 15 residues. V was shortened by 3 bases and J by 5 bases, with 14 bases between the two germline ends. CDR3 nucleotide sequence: TGTGCCAGCAGTTTCGGGAGAGGGAGGAACAATGAGCAGTTCTTC. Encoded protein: CASSFGRGRNNEQFF.

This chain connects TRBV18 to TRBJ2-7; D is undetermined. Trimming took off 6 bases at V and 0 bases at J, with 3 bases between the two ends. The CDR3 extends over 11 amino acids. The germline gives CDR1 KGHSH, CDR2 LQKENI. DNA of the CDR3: TGTGCCAGCTCTAACTCCTACGAGCAGTACTTC. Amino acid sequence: CASSNSYEQYF.

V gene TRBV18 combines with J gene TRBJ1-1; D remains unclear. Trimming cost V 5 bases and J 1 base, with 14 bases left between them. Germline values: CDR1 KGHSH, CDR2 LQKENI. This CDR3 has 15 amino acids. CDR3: CASSKSAGENTEAFF. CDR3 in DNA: TGTGCCAGCTCAAAGTCAGCAGGAGAGAACACTGAAGCTTTCTTT.

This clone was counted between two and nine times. In DNA, the CDR3 is TGTGCCAGCAGTCCGATTGGGGCGTTTAGCAATCAGCCCCAGCATTTT. It codes for CASSPIGAFSNQPQHF. The chain employs TRBV28 and TRBJ1-5, with D perhaps matching TRBD1 (5 bases). The CDR3 runs 16 residues. Looked up from germline, CDR1 is MDHEN and CDR2 is SYDVKM. Trimming stripped 5 bases from V and 0 bases from J, with 14 bases between.

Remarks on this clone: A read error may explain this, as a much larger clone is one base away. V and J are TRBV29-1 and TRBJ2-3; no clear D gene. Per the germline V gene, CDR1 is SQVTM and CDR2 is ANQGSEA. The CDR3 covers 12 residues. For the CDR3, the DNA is TGCAGCGTTAACGAAAGCACAGATACGCAGTGTTTT. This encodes CSVNESTDTQCF.

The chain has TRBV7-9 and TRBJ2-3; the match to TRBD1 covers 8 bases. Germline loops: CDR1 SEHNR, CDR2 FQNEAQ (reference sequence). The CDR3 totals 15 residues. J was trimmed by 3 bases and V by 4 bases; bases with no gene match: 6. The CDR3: CASSSPDRATDTQYF. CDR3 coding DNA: TGTGCCAGCAGCTCGCCGGACAGGGCAACAGATACGCAGTATTTT.

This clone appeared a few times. DNA of the CDR3: TGTGCCAGCAGTGACGACCTCCCCTACAATGAGCAGTTCTTC. Translation: CASSDDLPYNEQFF. The J gene is TRBJ2-1, the V gene TRBV2; D uncertain. CDR1 and CDR2 (germline): SNHLY, FYNNEI. The V and J ends lost 3 bases and 2 bases respectively, with 8 bases between them. The CDR3 consists of 14 residues.

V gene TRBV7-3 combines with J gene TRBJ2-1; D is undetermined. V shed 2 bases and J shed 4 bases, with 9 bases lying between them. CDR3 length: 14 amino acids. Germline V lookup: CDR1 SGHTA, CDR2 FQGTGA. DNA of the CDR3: TGTGCCAGCAGCTTAGGGTCACGATACAATGAGCAGTTCTTC. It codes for CASSLGSRYNEQFF.

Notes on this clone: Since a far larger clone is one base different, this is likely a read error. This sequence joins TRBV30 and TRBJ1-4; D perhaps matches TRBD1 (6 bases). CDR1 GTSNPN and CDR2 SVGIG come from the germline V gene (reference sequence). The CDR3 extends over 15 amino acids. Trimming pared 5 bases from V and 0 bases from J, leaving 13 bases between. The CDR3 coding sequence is TGTGCCTGGGGTTTCTCAGGGGCAACTAATGAAAAACTGTTTTTT. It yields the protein CAWGFSGATNEKLFF.

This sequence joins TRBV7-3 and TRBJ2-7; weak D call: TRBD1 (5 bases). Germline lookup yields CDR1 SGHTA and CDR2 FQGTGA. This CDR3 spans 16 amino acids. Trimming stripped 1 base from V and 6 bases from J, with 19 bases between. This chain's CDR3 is CASSLSSGSRIGEQYF. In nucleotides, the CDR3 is TGTGCCAGCAGCTTAAGTTCAGGGTCCCGGATTGGCGAGCAGTACTTC.

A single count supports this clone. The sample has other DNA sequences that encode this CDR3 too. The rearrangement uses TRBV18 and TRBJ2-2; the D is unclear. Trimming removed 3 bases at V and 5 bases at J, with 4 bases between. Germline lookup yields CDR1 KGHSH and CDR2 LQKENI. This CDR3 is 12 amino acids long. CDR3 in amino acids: CASSPGTGELFF. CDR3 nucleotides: TGTGCCAGCTCACCGGGAACCGGGGAGCTGTTTTTT.

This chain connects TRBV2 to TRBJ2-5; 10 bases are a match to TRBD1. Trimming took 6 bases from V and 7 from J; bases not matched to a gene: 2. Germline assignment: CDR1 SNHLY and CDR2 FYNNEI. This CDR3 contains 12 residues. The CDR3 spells CASSGQGGTQYF. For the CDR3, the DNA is TGTGCCAGCAGCGGACAGGGGGGGACCCAGTACTTC.

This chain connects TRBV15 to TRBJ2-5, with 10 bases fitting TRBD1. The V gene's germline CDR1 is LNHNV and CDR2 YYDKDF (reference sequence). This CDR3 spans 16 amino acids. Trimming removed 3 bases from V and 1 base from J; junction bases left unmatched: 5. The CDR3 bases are TGTGCCACCAGCAGTGGGAGGACAGGGGGCCAAGAGACCCAGTACTTC. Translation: CATSSGRTGGQETQYF.

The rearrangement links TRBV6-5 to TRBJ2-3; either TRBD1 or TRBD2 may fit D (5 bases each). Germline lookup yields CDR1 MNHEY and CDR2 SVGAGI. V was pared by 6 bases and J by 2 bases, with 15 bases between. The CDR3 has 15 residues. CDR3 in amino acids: CASRPSWDLTDTQYF. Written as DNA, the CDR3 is TGTGCCAGCAGGCCTAGCTGGGACCTCACAGATACGCAGTATTTT.

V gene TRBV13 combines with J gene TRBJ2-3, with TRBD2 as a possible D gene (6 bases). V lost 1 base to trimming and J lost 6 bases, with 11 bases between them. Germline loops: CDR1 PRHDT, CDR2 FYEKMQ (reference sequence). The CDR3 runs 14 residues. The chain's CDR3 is CASSLVAVRDTQYF. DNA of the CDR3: TGTGCCAGCAGCTTAGTAGCGGTTCGGGATACGCAGTATTTT.

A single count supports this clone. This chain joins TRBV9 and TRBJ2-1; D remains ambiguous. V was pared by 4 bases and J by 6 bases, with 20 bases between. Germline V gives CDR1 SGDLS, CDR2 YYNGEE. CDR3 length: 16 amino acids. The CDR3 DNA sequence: TGTGCCAGCAGCCCTTTAAACGTTATCCCGTTCAATGAGCAGTTCTTC. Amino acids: CASSPLNVIPFNEQFF.